The 5 T cell receptor beta chains presented below share a single source sample, sequenced in a study of a mutant IDH1 vaccine in newly diagnosed glioma. Time point noted: baseline, week 1 (first vaccination visit). Treatment noted: pre-vaccination baseline after standard-of-care therapy. Repertoires were generated with immunoSEQ multiplex PCR, while TCRdb's copy carries only in-frame clones and drops some. Among about 67,000 clones listed, 65% to 85% were seen once. Here the sequenced sample was peripheral blood mononuclear cells (PBMCs), taken from a glioma patient treated with radiotherapy, temozolomide or both. These receptors originate from a woman aged 18-30 years with glioma. Some clones in this sample may be carry-over from other donors' samples.

The chain joins TRBV6-4 to TRBJ2-3; 7 bases line up with TRBD2. Germline V gene sequence: CDR1 MRHNA, CDR2 SNTAGT. The CDR3 has 15 residues. V trimming: 3 bases; J trimming: 0 bases; junction bases outside the gene matches: 3. CDR3 sequence: CASSEDSGSTDTQYF. The CDR3 DNA sequence: TGTGCCAGCAGTGAAGATAGCGGGAGCACAGATACGCAGTATTTT.

The rearrangement joins TRBV2 to TRBJ2-3, with D possibly matching TRBD2 (6 bases). Between the trimmed V and J ends, which lost 8 bases and 6 bases, there was a span of 15 bases. The CDR3 is 13 amino acids. Germline CDR1 SNHLY, CDR2 FYNNEI. CDR3 loop: CASLGLPGDTQYF. CDR3 sequence (DNA): TGTGCCAGCCTGGGACTGCCAGGTGATACGCAGTATTTT.

V is TRBV6-5 and J is TRBJ2-7; 7 nucleotides match TRBD1. V lost 6 bases to trimming and J lost 0 bases; unmatched junction nucleotides: 8. There are 15 residues in the CDR3. Germline V gives CDR1 MNHEY, CDR2 SVGAGI. In DNA, the CDR3 is TGTGCCAGCAGCCTTCGGACAGGAACCTCCTACGAGCAGTACTTC. It encodes CASSLRTGTSYEQYF.

CDR3 region: CASSQAPSGNYGYTF. CDR3 nucleotides: TGCGCCAGCAGCCAGGCCCCGTCCGGGAACTATGGCTACACCTTC. The rearrangement links TRBV4-1 to TRBJ1-2; D call uncertain. The germline gives CDR1 MGHRA, CDR2 YSYEKL. CDR3 size: 15 residues. V dropped 3 bases and J dropped 2 bases, with 13 bases sitting between them.

V and J are TRBV2 and TRBJ2-5, with D uncertain. The V and J ends lost 4 bases and 4 bases respectively, with 10 bases between them. CDR1 and CDR2 from the germline V gene are SNHLY and FYNNEI. CDR3 length equals 13 residues. The CDR3 loop reads CASSGGQIETQYF. The CDR3, as DNA: TGTGCCAGCAGTGGAGGTCAGATAGAGACCCAGTACTTC.